This T cell receptor (beta chain) was found in a study of CD8 T cells in Susac syndrome. Reverse transcription of about 0.45 to 1 ug RNA was carried out with random hexamers. Amplification of the TCR beta CDR3 was carried out by immunoSEQ multiplex PCR, which spanned a total of 54 Vbeta and 13 Jbeta segments. TCRdb called the immunoSEQ multiplex PCR reads again in MiXCR, with one record for every CDR3 protein. The data contain 250,000 to 300,000 distinct CDR3 sequences, about 85% of them singletons. The study used treatment-naive patients who had stable or active relapsing-remitting disease as multiple sclerosis controls. Negative isolation yielded CD4+ and CD8+ T cells, and FACS enriched TEMRA cells. This CDR3 comprises 17 residues. V was cut by 3 bases and J by 0 bases, with 17 bases left in between. Germline V gene sequence: CDR1 SGDLS, CDR2 YYNGEE.

The specimen was CD8+ T cells from PBMCs. This chain links TRBV9 with TRBJ2-3, with a possible D match to TRBD1 (5 bases). This TCR derives from a human donor with multiple sclerosis. DNA of the CDR3: TGTGCCAGCAGCGACCCCCAGGACAAATCTAGCACAGATACGCAGTATTTT. Amino acids: CASSDPQDKSSTDTQYF.